The T cell receptor beta chain described here comes from a study of identical twins. General study results and limits: A cross-sectional statistical analysis, not follow-up of the same donors, supported the conclusions.

The CDR3 is 14 amino acids. With V trimmed by 7 bases and J by 7 bases, 9 bases remained unmatched. The germline CDR1 and CDR2 sequences are MNHEY and SVGEGT. This clonotype was counted a few times. What it binds is unknown. Template switching added a universal primer binding site, and final cDNA carried unique molecular identifiers. TCRdb independently ran MiXCR on the 5' RACE reads; one entry per CDR3 protein. The sample yields under 300,000 distinct CDR3 sequences, approximately 11% seen once. Separately, the same data were catalogued under a study of yellow fever vaccine responses in identical twins.

The rearrangement uses TRBV6-2 or TRBV6-3 and TRBJ1-4, with 7 bases aligning to TRBD1. This receptor was identified in a woman aged 18-35 years in good health. Input material: memory (CD45RO+) T cells sorted from blood. The CDR3 loop is CASKKGQAGEKLFF. The DNA for the CDR3 is TGTGCCAGCAAGAAAGGACAGGCGGGTGAAAAACTGTTTTTT.